These 14 T cell receptor beta chains were sequenced from one sample in a study of response to subunit inactivated influenza vaccine. TCRdb re-called the RT-PCR reads with MiXCR, one entry per CDR3 protein. The sample lists roughly 570,000 distinct CDR3 sequences; 10% to 15% were seen once. Sequenced material: PBMCs from blood, taken roughly 6 weeks after vaccination. Receptor source: a man between 50 and 59 years old who received an inactivated influenza vaccine.

The V gene is TRBV5-1, the J gene TRBJ1-1, with D possibly being TRBD1 (6 bases). From germline, CDR1 is SGHRS and CDR2 YFSETQ. V gave up 3 bases and J gave up 0 bases, with 12 bases separating them. This CDR3 comprises 15 residues. CDR3 nucleotides: TGCGCCAGCAGCTGGCTCCCAGGGGTGAACACTGAAGCTTTCTTT. This gives the protein CASSWLPGVNTEAFF.

V gene TRBV10-3 combines with J gene TRBJ1-5, with D maybe TRBD1 (5 bases). The CDR3 extends over 15 amino acids. V gave up 5 bases and J gave up 5 bases, with 16 bases separating them. CDR1 is ENHRY and CDR2 is SYGVKD in the germline V gene. CDR3 in amino acids: CAISRLGGGDQPQHF. The CDR3 coding sequence is TGTGCCATCAGTCGTCTCGGGGGGGGGGATCAGCCCCAGCATTTT.

The V gene is TRBV25-1, the J gene TRBJ2-5; D possibly corresponds to TRBD1 (5 bases). Germline CDR1 reads MGHDK; CDR2 reads SYGVNS. This CDR3 spans 14 amino acids. V was pared by 5 bases and J by 2 bases, with 12 bases between. The CDR3: CASSTTGKQETQYF. The CDR3 DNA reads TGTGCCAGCAGTACAACAGGAAAGCAAGAGACCCAGTACTTC.

In its sample, this clonotype was seen many times. The V and J genes are TRBV12-3 or TRBV12-4 and TRBJ1-1; 8 bases line up with TRBD1. V lost 6 bases and J lost 6; bases outside the gene matches: 6. The CDR3 is 13 amino acids. This CDR3 reads CASSRDRISEAFF. The CDR3 DNA follows: TGTGCCAGCAGCCGGGACAGGATTTCTGAAGCTTTCTTT.

At least ten counts were recorded for this clonotype. The chain is built from TRBV20-1 and TRBJ2-1, with 7 bases fitting TRBD1. The CDR3 has 13 amino acids. Germline CDR1 DFQATT, CDR2 SNEGSKA (reference sequence). The trim removed 6 bases at V and 6 bases at J, leaving 8 bases unmatched. CDR3 region: CSAIRQGLNEQFF. The CDR3 DNA follows: TGCAGTGCGATCCGACAGGGCCTCAATGAGCAGTTCTTC.

The chain joins TRBV12-3 or TRBV12-4 to TRBJ2-5, with D unclear. V lost 5 bases and J lost 2, with 12 bases in between. This CDR3 comprises 14 residues. DNA for the CDR3: TGTGCCAGCAGTGTCGACGTCCCGCAAGAGACCCAGTACTTC. This encodes CASSVDVPQETQYF.

This clonotype was detected many times. The chain recombines TRBV20-1 with TRBJ2-3, with D hard to call. The germline V gene encodes CDR1 DFQATT and CDR2 SNEGSKA (reference sequence). The CDR3 runs 14 residues. Trimming left V 3 bases short and J 2 bases short, with 12 bases between. CDR3 in amino acids: CSASLGVYTDTQYF. In DNA, the CDR3 is TGCAGTGCTAGTCTTGGGGTGTACACAGATACGCAGTATTTT.

The V call is TRBV5-1, the J call TRBJ2-5, with unresolved D. The CDR3 length is 14 residues. Trimming removed 4 bases at V and 2 bases at J, with 12 bases between. The V gene's germline CDR1 is SGHRS and CDR2 YFSETQ. The CDR3 DNA is TGCGCCAGCAGCCCACACACGAATCAAGAGACCCAGTACTTC. Amino acids: CASSPHTNQETQYF.

This chain joins TRBV2 and TRBJ2-4; D is possibly TRBD1 (6 bases). V dropped 1 base and J dropped 6 bases, with 10 bases sitting between them. The CDR3 totals 14 residues. Germline V gene data show CDR1 as SNHLY and CDR2 as FYNNEI. This CDR3 is CASSEGGRGNIQYF. Here the CDR3 DNA reads TGTGCCAGCAGTGAAGGCGGCAGGGGAAACATTCAGTACTTC.

This clonotype occurred a few times. The chain carries TRBV7-8 and TRBJ2-7; D not resolved. Between the trimmed V and J ends, which lost 1 base and 2 bases, there was a span of 6 bases. Per germline, CDR1 SGHVS and CDR2 FQNEAQ. CDR3 size: 13 residues. The CDR3 nucleotides read TGTGCCAGCAGCTTAGTCGTCACCTACGAGCAGTACTTC. Its protein is CASSLVVTYEQYF.

The J gene is TRBJ1-6, the V gene TRBV12-3 or TRBV12-4; D unresolved. Trimming took 3 bases from V and 8 from J, leaving 8 bases between them. This CDR3 is 13 amino acids long. CDR3 protein: CASSFSGYSPLHF. The CDR3, as DNA: TGTGCCAGCAGTTTTTCTGGATATTCACCCCTCCACTTT.

The table lists this clonotype with a few counts. The V call is TRBV19, the J call TRBJ2-7, with 10 nucleotides matching TRBD1. CDR1 and CDR2 from the germline V gene are LNHDA and SQIVND (reference sequence). J was trimmed by 2 bases and V by 9 bases; bases with no gene match: 10. There are 15 residues in the CDR3. CDR3 loop: CASRYRDRGTYEQYF. CDR3 sequence (DNA): TGTGCCAGCCGGTACCGGGACAGGGGAACCTACGAGCAGTACTTC. Full variable domain (remainder filled in from reference TRBV19 and TRBJ2-7): DGGITQSPKYLFRKEGQNVTLSCEQNLNHDAMYWYRQDPGQGLRLIYYSQIVNDFQKGDIAEGYSVSREKKESFPLTVTSAQKNPTAFYLCASRYRDRGTYEQYFGPGTRLTVT.

V is TRBV20-1 and J is TRBJ1-1; D might be TRBD1 (5 bases). CDR1 DFQATT and CDR2 SNEGSKA come from the germline V gene (reference sequence). V gave up 5 bases and J gave up 0 bases, with 16 bases separating them. The CDR3 runs 15 residues. The CDR3 region has the DNA TGCAGTGCTCTTAAAGTGGGGGGGATGAACACTGAAGCTTTCTTT. This codes for CSALKVGGMNTEAFF.

This clonotype was recorded a few times. The V and J genes are TRBV12-3 or TRBV12-4 and TRBJ2-7, with D possibly matching TRBD1 (6 bases). The CDR3 is 11 residues long. Trimming left V 6 bases short and J 7 bases short, with 10 bases between. CDR3 sequence (DNA): TGTGCCAGCAGGTCAGGGGAGGAGCAGTACTTC. It codes for CASRSGEEQYF.